Listed here are 8 T cell receptor beta chains from one sample, sequenced in a study of shared clonotypes between healthy human individuals. Sequencing used immunoSEQ multiplex PCR; TCRdb keeps in-frame clones, though not all of them. The repertoire holds about 2.4 million clones, 93% seen once, with roughly 0.36% in the top ten. The sequenced sample consisted of naive CD4+ T cells from PBMCs. Subset here: CD45RA+ positively selected. The receptors were gathered from a man aged 18-30 years in good health. Some clones in this sample may be carry-over from other donors' samples.

The chain has TRBV18 and TRBJ1-5, with unresolved D. The V gene lost 2 bases and the J gene lost 4 bases, with 12 bases spanning the gap. This CDR3 comprises 15 residues. Germline values: CDR1 KGHSH, CDR2 LQKENI. The CDR3 loop reads CASSPRSSGNQPQHF. The DNA for the CDR3 is TGTGCCAGCTCACCAAGGAGCTCCGGGAATCAGCCCCAGCATTTT.

The rearrangement uses TRBV10-3 and TRBJ1-1, with D possibly being TRBD1 (6 bases). Germline V lookup: CDR1 ENHRY, CDR2 SYGVKD. Trimming left V 5 bases short and J 1 base short, with 8 bases between. The CDR3 spans 13 residues. The CDR3 reads CAISSGANTEAFF. The CDR3 DNA is TGTGCCATCAGTTCGGGGGCGAACACTGAAGCTTTCTTT.

The chain carries TRBV2 and TRBJ1-5; D not resolved. Germline values: CDR1 SNHLY, CDR2 FYNNEI. The V and J ends lost 3 bases and 4 bases respectively, with 7 bases between them. CDR3 length: 13 amino acids. The CDR3, as DNA: TGTGCCAGCAGTGATACACGTAATCAGCCCCAGCATTTT. It specifies CASSDTRNQPQHF.

This chain joins TRBV5-1 and TRBJ2-3; 11 bases agree with TRBD2. The CDR3 loop spans 16 amino acids. V lost 1 base, J lost 6 bases, and 7 bases stayed unmatched. Germline CDR1 and CDR2: SGHRS and YFSETQ. The CDR3 nucleotides are TGCGCCAGCAGCTTGTATAGCGGGAGGGCCGGGGATACGCAGTATTTT. Its protein is CASSLYSGRAGDTQYF.

The chain joins TRBV4-1 to TRBJ2-2; possibly TRBD1 for D (5 bases). The CDR3 is 15 amino acids. V was cut by 3 bases and J by 6 bases, with 14 bases left in between. Germline assignment: CDR1 MGHRA and CDR2 YSYEKL. The CDR3 bases are TGCGCCAGCAGCCACCTATTGGGGCTACCCGGGGAGCTGTTTTTT. Amino acids: CASSHLLGLPGELFF.

The rearrangement links TRBV7-8 to TRBJ2-1; the D gene is possibly TRBD2 (5 bases). V was pared by 1 base and J by 0 bases, with 16 bases between. The CDR3 covers 18 residues. Germline loops: CDR1 SGHVS, CDR2 FQNEAQ. For the CDR3, the DNA is TGTGCCAGCAGCTTAGTGGCTAGCCCCCAGAGCTCCTACAATGAGCAGTTCTTC. Protein: CASSLVASPQSSYNEQFF.

Worth noting for this clone: Additional DNA sequences in this sample encode the identical CDR3. V usage is TRBV11-2 and J usage is TRBJ1-1; no reliable D call. CDR3 size: 14 residues. Germline CDR1 reads SGHAT; CDR2 reads FQNNGV. The germline V and J ends were trimmed by 2 bases and 1 base, with 8 bases remaining between them. The CDR3 nucleotides read TGTGCCAGCAGCTTAACCACCGGGAACACTGAAGCTTTCTTT. This gives the protein CASSLTTGNTEAFF. The full variable domain, completed using reference TRBV11-2 and TRBJ1-1, is EAGVAQSPRYKIIEKRQSVAFWCNPISGHATLYWYQQILGQGPKLLIQFQNNGVVDDSQLPKDRFSAERLKGVDSTLKIQPAKLEDSAVYLCASSLTTGNTEAFFGQGTRLTVV.

This sequence joins TRBV28 and TRBJ1-5, with D uncertain. This CDR3 has 18 amino acids. Trimming removed 8 bases from V and 0 bases from J, with 23 bases in between. The V gene's germline CDR1 is MDHEN and CDR2 SYDVKM. The CDR3 DNA is TGTGCCAGCTTCAGCCCAGGAAGGGATCATTATAGCAATCAGCCCCAGCATTTT. The encoded protein is CASFSPGRDHYSNQPQHF.